The 23 T cell receptor delta chains below all came from one sample that was sequenced in a study of gammadelta T cells in human blood. TCRdb re-called the RT-PCR reads with CATT. The repertoire holds approximately 800 delta-chain clones, with 53% as singletons. Sequencing input: Vgamma9Vdelta2 gamma-delta T cells from infant blood. The receptors derive from a human donor.

This clone was found a few times. TCRdb records a much larger clone's protein for this DNA, with a difference at residue 16 that likely arises from a read error; the protein given is the translation of the DNA. The rearrangement links TRDV2 to TRDJ3; D may be TRDD2 or TRDD3 (5 bases each). The CDR3 covers 19 residues. CDR1 and CDR2 (germline): GEAIGNYY, EKD. The CDR3 reads CACDTPGGFRSWDTRRMFF. CDR3 sequence (DNA): TGTGCCTGTGACACGCCCGGGGGCTTCCGCTCCTGGGACACCCGACGGATGTTTTTC.

Concerning this clone itself: The mismatch at residue 16 between this DNA's translation and the TCRdb protein of a much larger clone likely reflects a read error; the protein shown is translated from the DNA. The gene calls are TRDV2 and TRDJ3, with 13 bases matching TRDD3. This CDR3 has 21 residues. Germline loops: CDR1 GEAIGNYY, CDR2 EKD. CDR3 protein: CACDTVLGDTQRSWDIRQMFF. The CDR3 DNA is TGTGCCTGTGACACCGTACTGGGGGATACGCAGCGCTCCTGGGACATCCGACAGATGTTTTTC.

The called J gene is TRDJ3, whereas the V gene has no call. The CDR3 runs 12 residues. CDR3 amino acids: CASSWDTRQMFF. As DNA, the CDR3 is TGCGCAAGCTCCTGGGACACCCGACAGATGTTTTTC.

Turning to this clone: A junction boundary mismatches the germline segment, possibly from a read error. This same CDR3 is encoded by further DNA sequences in the sample. The chain couples TRDV2 to TRDJ3; 10 positions agree with TRDD3. Germline V gene lookup returns CDR1 GEAIGNYY and CDR2 EKD. The CDR3 is 17 residues long. The CDR3 loop is CACDSTGGSWDTRQMFF. The CDR3 DNA is TGTGCCTGTGACAGTACTGGGGGATCTTGGGACACCCGACAGATGTTCTTC.

On this clone itself: TCRdb assigns this DNA the protein of a much larger clone, which departs from its translation at residue 11; this likely reflects a read error, and the protein shown comes from translating the DNA. The chain combines TRDV2 with TRDJ3, with D maybe TRDD3 (5 bases). Per the germline V gene, CDR1 is GEAIGNYY and CDR2 is EKD. The CDR3 totals 17 residues. CDR3 sequence (DNA): TGTGCCTGTGACAAATGGGAGGTCTCCTGGGCCACCCGACAGATGTTTTTC. Its protein product is CACDKWEVSWATRQMFF.

The rearrangement uses TRDV2 and TRDJ3; 10 bases align to TRDD3. Germline values: CDR1 GEAIGNYY, CDR2 EKD. Losses at the gene ends were 2 bases for V and 0 bases for J; bases not matched to a gene: 6. CDR3 length equals 19 residues. The CDR3 DNA reads as TGTGCCTGTGACAGTACTGGGGGATCAAGCTCCTGGGACACCCGACAGATGTTTTTC. It codes for CACDSTGGSSSWDTRQMFF.

This clone came up a few times. The sample has other DNA sequences that encode this CDR3 too. The chain has TRDV2 and TRDJ2; TRDD3 aligns across 10 bases. The CDR3 consists of 15 residues. With V trimmed by 0 bases and J by 5 bases, 2 bases remained unmatched. CDR1 GEAIGNYY and CDR2 EKD come from the germline V gene. CDR3 sequence reads: CACDTILGDTAQLFF. The CDR3 DNA is TGTGCCTGTGACACCATACTGGGGGATACAGCACAACTCTTCTTT.

Concerning this clone itself: This may be a read error: a much more frequent sequence differs by one nucleotide. This specimen includes other DNA sequences encoding the same CDR3. The V and J genes are TRDV2 and TRDJ3; TRDD3 agrees at 11 bases. This CDR3 has 20 amino acids. CDR1 GEAIGNYY and CDR2 EKD come from the germline V gene. In DNA form, the CDR3 reads TGTGCCTGTGACACGGGCTGGGGGATACCTAGCTCCTGGGACGCCCGACAGATGTTTTTC. It codes for CACDTGWGIPSSWDARQMFF.

This clone was found a few times. A far larger clone is one nucleotide away, so this likely arose from a read error. This chain connects TRDV2 to TRDJ1; 9 positions match TRDD3. Looked up from germline, CDR1 is GEAIGNYY and CDR2 is EKD. The CDR3 covers 14 residues. The CDR3 loop reads CACDILGDTDKLTF. The CDR3 DNA follows: TGTGCCTGTGACATACTGGGGGACACCGATAAACTCACCTTT.

As to this clone: TCRdb lists the protein of a much larger clone for this DNA, which differs at residue 6, so this is likely a read error; the protein given here is translated from the DNA itself. This rearrangement joins TRDV2 to TRDJ2; TRDD3 matches 11 bases. The V and J ends lost 3 bases and 8 bases, in that order; junction bases with no gene match: 4. This CDR3 comprises 14 residues. The germline V gene encodes CDR1 GEAIGNYY and CDR2 EKD. The CDR3 DNA reads as TGTGCCTGTGACGCCATGGGGGATACGGCACAACTCTTCTTT. Its protein is CACDAMGDTAQLFF.

This clone was seen only a few times. A far larger clone differs by one base, so this is likely a read error. The V gene is TRDV2, the J gene TRDJ3, with D perhaps being TRDD2 or TRDD3 (5 bases each). Looked up from germline, CDR1 is GEAIGNYY and CDR2 is EKD. The CDR3 totals 21 residues. The CDR3 sequence: CAYDTLGPGASSSWDTRQMFF. The CDR3 DNA reads as TGTGCCTATGACACCCTCGGCCCGGGGGCTTCCAGCTCCTGGGACACCCGACAGATGTTTTTC.

Details on this clone: This likely reflects a read error, since a far larger clone is one base away. Other DNA sequences in this sample translate to the same CDR3. The rearrangement links TRDV2 to TRDJ3; 13 positions match TRDD3. Germline lookup yields CDR1 GEAIGNYY and CDR2 EKD. The J segment lost 0 bases and the V segment lost 2 bases, leaving 6 bases of the junction unmatched. This CDR3 is 20 amino acids long. Here the CDR3 DNA reads TGTGCCTGTGACAGGGTACTGGGGGATACGAGCTCCTGGGACACCCGACAGATGTTTTTC. The encoded protein is CACDRVLGDTSSWDTRQMFF.

Worth noting for this clone: The protein TCRdb gives is from a much larger clone and does not agree with this DNA's translation at residue 13, likely a read error; the protein shown here comes from the DNA. V gene TRDV2 combines with J gene TRDJ3; weak D call: TRDD3 (5 bases). CDR1 is GEAIGNYY, CDR2 EKD, per germline. CDR3 length: 15 residues. CDR3 DNA sequence: TGTGCCTGTGACACTGCACCCTGGGACACCCGACAGGTGTTTTTC. This codes for CACDTAPWDTRQVFF.

On this clone: The amino acid sequence in TCRdb belongs to a much larger clone and departs from this DNA's translation at residue 2, likely a sequencing read error; the sequence shown is translated from the DNA. The V and J genes are TRDV2 and TRDJ3, with a weak D call TRDD3 (5 bases). Germline V gene data show CDR1 as GEAIGNYY and CDR2 as EKD. This CDR3 has 18 amino acids. CDR3 sequence: CSCDTAGPLSWDTRQMFF. The CDR3 bases are TGTTCCTGTGACACCGCTGGGCCGCTCTCCTGGGACACCCGACAGATGTTTTTC.

Worth noting for this clone: This probably arose from a read error, given a far larger clone one base away. The chain has TRDV2 and TRDJ1; 13 bases match TRDD3. This CDR3 spans 16 amino acids. Germline V gene lookup returns CDR1 GEAIGNYY and CDR2 EKD. The V segment lost 2 bases and the J segment 6 bases; nucleotides outside the gene matches: 8. In DNA, the CDR3 is TGTGCCTGTGACATACTGGGGGATACGGGGACCAATAAACTCATCTTT. Translating it yields CACDILGDTGTNKLIF.

This clone counts as hyperexpanded (1% or more). Other DNA sequences of this sample code for an identical CDR3. The chain links TRDV2 to TRDJ3; D not resolved. There are 17 residues in the CDR3. Germline CDR1 and CDR2: GEAIGNYY and EKD. V lost 2 bases, J lost 0 bases, and 10 bases lay in between. For the CDR3, the DNA is TGTGCCTGTGACAAATGGGAGGTCTCCTGGGACACCCGACAGATGTTTTTC. This sequence encodes CACDKWEVSWDTRQMFF.

Worth noting for this clone: TCRdb's entry gives the protein of a much larger clone, which mismatches this DNA's translation at residue 5, likely from a read error; the protein reported here is translated from the DNA. The chain employs TRDV2 and TRDJ3; 11 bases fit TRDD3. J was trimmed by 0 bases and V by 0 bases; bases with no gene match: 3. Germline V gene lookup returns CDR1 GEAIGNYY and CDR2 EKD. The CDR3 sequence is 19 residues long. CDR3 sequence: CACDTMGDTSSWDTRQMFF. For the CDR3, the DNA is TGTGCCTGTGACACCATGGGGGATACGAGCTCCTGGGACACCCGACAGATGTTTTTC.

This clone was counted a single time. The protein held in TCRdb is that of a much larger clone and does not match this DNA's translation at residue 4, likely because of a read error; the protein shown is translated from the DNA. The rearrangement joins TRDV2 to TRDJ2, with 11 bases lining up with TRDD3. In germline, CDR1 is GEAIGNYY, CDR2 EKD. The V and J ends lost 5 bases and 0 bases, in that order; junction bases with no gene match: 13. CDR3 size: 19 residues. CDR3 residues: CACGPVGLLGDTLTAQLFF. The DNA for the CDR3 is TGTGCCTGTGGCCCCGTGGGGTTACTGGGGGATACTTTGACAGCACAACTCTTCTTT.

On this clone: A far bigger clonotype differs at one base, so this is likely a read error. Other DNA sequences in this specimen translate into the identical CDR3. The genes are TRDV2 and TRDJ3; TRDD3 matches at 7 bases. Per the germline V gene, CDR1 is GEAIGNYY and CDR2 is EKD. There are 19 residues in the CDR3. The CDR3 here is CACDTWGLRSSWDTRQMFF. The CDR3 DNA is TGCGCCTGTGACACCTGGGGGCTACGGAGCTCCTGGGACACCCGACAGATGTTTTTC.

Comments on this clone: A far more abundant clone sits one base away, making this likely a read error. The genes are TRDV2 and TRDJ3, with D maybe TRDD3 (5 bases). CDR3 length: 17 amino acids. Germline loops: CDR1 GEAIGNYY, CDR2 EKD. The CDR3 loop reads CACDKWEVSWDTRRMFF. The CDR3, as DNA: TGTGCCTGTGACAAATGGGAGGTCTCCTGGGACACCCGACGGATGTTTTTC.

By share of the sample, this clone is medium-sized. V gene TRDV2 combines with J gene TRDJ3; D is possibly TRDD3 (6 bases). Trimming took off 0 bases at V and 0 bases at J, with 11 bases between the two ends. CDR1 GEAIGNYY and CDR2 EKD come from the germline V gene. CDR3 length: 18 amino acids. Here the CDR3 reads CACDTGGASSWDTRQMFF. The CDR3 bases are TGTGCCTGTGACACCGGGGGAGCGAGCTCCTGGGACACCCGACAGATGTTTTTC.

A note on this clone: TCRdb's listed protein matches a much larger clone and diverges from this DNA's translation at residue 13, likely through a read error; the protein shown comes from the DNA. The chain couples TRDV2 to TRDJ3, with D possibly being TRDD3 (6 bases). This CDR3 region has 18 residues. Germline CDR1 and CDR2: GEAIGNYY and EKD. The CDR3 nucleotides are TGTGCCTGTGACACTGGGGGTTACAGCTCCTGGGACCCCCGACAGATGTTTTTC. Translation: CACDTGGYSSWDPRQMFF.

On this clone itself: A far larger clone is a single base away, which makes a read error likely. In the same sample, other DNA sequences code for this CDR3. The J gene is TRDJ3, the V gene TRDV2; 7 bases align to TRDD3. CDR3 length: 19 amino acids. The trim removed 1 base at V and 0 bases at J, leaving 8 bases unmatched. Germline CDR1 reads GEAIGNYY; CDR2 reads EKD. CDR3 loop: CACDTPGGFRSWDTRQMFF. The CDR3 nucleotides are TGTGCCTGTGACACGCCCGGGGGATTCCGCTCCTGGGACACCCGACAGATGTTTTTC.